A few counts support the clone carrying this T cell receptor (beta chain). No antigen is known for it. 60 Vbeta and 13 Jbeta primers were used in PCR. The protocol was immunoSEQ multiplex PCR, while the TCRdb copy is restricted to in-frame clones and leaves out a portion. The sample yields fewer than 200,000 clones, about 81% seen once. CDR1 and CDR2 from the germline V gene are SGHTA and FQGTGA. CDR3 size: 14 residues. Trimming left V 0 bases short and J 6 bases short, with 12 bases between. This sample is drawn from a study of cytomegalovirus exposure and HLA in healthy donors. Study-wide results and caveats: In a later analysis, approximately 15,000 TCR beta sequences were associated with HLA alleles at 0.05 false discovery rate.

Sequencing was performed on PBMCs. This sequence joins TRBV7-3 and TRBJ2-7; a weak D match, TRBD2 (6 bases). This receptor was taken from a girl between 10 and 17 years old in good health and CMV-seropositive. The DNA for the CDR3 is TGTGCCAGCAGCTTAACCCCCGGGAGCGGCGAGCAGTACTTC. Its translation: CASSLTPGSGEQYF. Combining the CDR3 with reference TRBV7-3 and TRBJ2-7 gives the whole variable domain GAGVSQTPSNKVTEKGKYVELRCDPISGHTALYWYRQSLGQGPEFLIYFQGTGAADDSGLPNDRFFAVRPEGSVSTLKIQRTERGDSAVYLCASSLTPGSGEQYFGPGTRLTVT.